This TCR beta chain appears in the sequencing data of a study of human T cells and chemical hapten exposure. Study information: Patch tests put 0.01% DPC on the upper back, and the results were checked at 6 days.

Time point reported: patch test 1, 2 weeks after DPC sensitization. As for treatment: therapeutic diphenylcyclopropenone sensitization with weekly scalp DPC. Participating donors were patients with alopecia, aged 18 to 70 years, considered appropriate candidates for DPC. This CDR3 comprises 14 residues. Germline V gene sequence: CDR1 SQVTM, CDR2 ANQGSEA. Trimming removed 4 bases from V and 6 bases from J, with 16 bases in between. From the RACE reads, TCRdb called clonotypes with MiXCR, one entry per CDR3 protein. The sample holds 180,000 or so distinct CDR3 sequences; roughly 15% are singletons and the top ten take 1.7%. This clonotype was counted between two and nine times. The target antigen is unknown. Overall study findings and caveats: TCRs above 1 in 1000 frequency did not change with DPC sensitization. Among expanded TCRs, significantly more large CDR3 similarity clusters formed than among controls.

Specimen: whole blood, collected in connection with sensitization to the hapten diphenylcyclopropenone (DPC). The sequence derives from a woman younger than 45 with alopecia areata. Some clones in this sample may be carry-over from other donors' samples. The J gene is TRBJ2-1, the V gene TRBV29-1; tentatively, D is TRBD1 (5 bases). Here the CDR3 reads CSVGSRVGGNEQFF. CDR3 sequence (DNA): TGCAGCGTTGGATCCAGGGTCGGCGGCAATGAGCAGTTCTTC.